These 28 T cell receptor beta chains came from one sample sequenced in a study of blood T cell repertoires in COVID-19. Profiling relied on immunoSEQ multiplex PCR, and the TCRdb table lists in-frame clones only, not all of them. Of 220,000 or so clones detected, about 93% appear once; the ten largest clones hold around 0.84%. What was sequenced was peripheral blood. The source of these receptors is a man in his fifties or sixties with COVID-19, enrolled during active disease.

The chain couples TRBV9 to TRBJ1-2; 7 bases line up with TRBD1. The V gene's germline CDR1 is SGDLS and CDR2 YYNGEE. The CDR3 length is 13 residues. After removal of 4 bases from V and 8 bases from J, the junction contained 8 bases not matched to a gene. The CDR3: CASSPEGAGGYTF. The CDR3 region has the DNA TGTGCCAGCAGCCCCGAGGGGGCAGGGGGCTACACCTTC.

The chain joins TRBV4-1 to TRBJ1-5; D not certain. Germline loops: CDR1 MGHRA, CDR2 YSYEKL. This CDR3 is built from 17 residues. Trimming took 2 bases from V and 0 from J, leaving 14 bases between them. DNA of the CDR3: TGCGCCAGCAGCCAACCGAGGACTTCTAATAGCAATCAGCCCCAGCATTTT. Encoded protein: CASSQPRTSNSNQPQHF.

V usage is TRBV30 and J usage is TRBJ2-3, with TRBD2 identical over 11 bases. Trimming at V came to 2 bases and at J to 3 bases, leaving 7 bases not matched to a gene. Germline V gene data show CDR1 as GTSNPN and CDR2 as SVGIG (reference sequence). The CDR3 runs 16 residues. The CDR3 reads CAWSTGTSGPTDTQYF. The CDR3 DNA reads TGTGCCTGGAGTACAGGGACTAGCGGACCGACAGATACGCAGTATTTT.

The CDR3 sequence: CASRVRSGGGSNEQFF. The CDR3 coding sequence is TGCGCCAGCAGGGTACGTAGCGGAGGCGGATCGAATGAGCAGTTCTTC. This sequence joins TRBV10-2 and TRBJ2-1; possible D gene TRBD2, 6 bases. Germline-derived CDR1 and CDR2 are WSHSY and SAAADI. The CDR3 is 16 amino acids. The ends were cut back, 6 bases at V and 7 bases at J, with 22 bases in the middle.

The chain carries TRBV29-1 and TRBJ1-4; 8 positions match TRBD1. Unmatched junction bases numbered 5, after V lost 4 bases and J lost 1 base. CDR3 size: 15 residues. CDR1 and CDR2 (germline): SQVTM, ANQGSEA. CDR3 coding DNA: TGCAGCGTTGCCTCGACAGGGGAAACTAATGAAAAACTGTTTTTT. It specifies CSVASTGETNEKLFF.

The V and J genes are TRBV7-9 and TRBJ1-1, with D hard to call. V was clipped by 6 bases and J by 4 bases, with 6 bases between them. The CDR3 is 11 residues long. Germline V gives CDR1 SEHNR, CDR2 FQNEAQ (reference sequence). The CDR3 DNA sequence: TGTGCCAGCAGTCAAGCCACTGAAGCTTTCTTT. This gives the protein CASSQATEAFF.

J is TRBJ1-4 and V is TRBV4-1; D unresolved. Trimming stripped 0 bases from V and 0 bases from J, with 8 bases between. Per the germline V gene, CDR1 is MGHRA and CDR2 is YSYEKL. The CDR3 consists of 16 residues. CDR3 loop: CASSQEAGATNEKLFF. The CDR3, as DNA: TGCGCCAGCAGCCAAGAAGCTGGTGCAACTAATGAAAAACTGTTTTTT.

The gene calls are TRBV6-2 or TRBV6-3 and TRBJ1-1; D is possibly TRBD1 (6 bases). The CDR3 has 17 residues. The V gene lost 3 bases and the J gene lost 3 bases, with 20 bases spanning the gap. CDR1 is MNHEY and CDR2 is SVGEGT in the germline V gene. CDR3 sequence reads: CASSYEGRSDSHTEAFF. The CDR3 nucleotides are TGTGCCAGCAGTTATGAAGGCAGGTCGGACAGTCACACTGAAGCTTTCTTT.

The V call is TRBV7-2, the J call TRBJ1-2, with a weak D call TRBD1 (6 bases). The CDR3 covers 12 residues. The germline V and J ends were trimmed by 3 bases and 6 bases, with 8 bases remaining between them. Germline CDR1 SGHTA, CDR2 FQGNSA. The CDR3 DNA reads TGTGCCAGCAGCTTGGACAGCGATGGCTACACCTTC. Protein product: CASSLDSDGYTF.

CDR3 residues: CASSLRGQTSGGTHEQFF. The CDR3 region has the DNA TGTGCCAGCAGCTTACGGGGCCAGACTAGCGGGGGTACCCATGAGCAGTTCTTC. This chain links TRBV7-6 with TRBJ2-1; the match to TRBD2 covers 12 bases. V dropped 2 bases and J dropped 8; count of bases not matched to a gene: 13. The germline V gene encodes CDR1 SGHVS and CDR2 FNYEAQ. This CDR3 has 18 amino acids.

The chain combines TRBV4-2 with TRBJ2-1, with 9 bases matching TRBD2. The CDR3 contains 17 residues. The germline gives CDR1 LGHNA, CDR2 YNFKEQ. V dropped 2 bases and J dropped 6; count of bases not matched to a gene: 11. CDR3 sequence reads: CASSQRLSSGGLNEQFF. The CDR3 DNA sequence: TGTGCCAGCAGCCAAAGGCTAAGTAGCGGGGGCCTCAATGAGCAGTTCTTC.

The chain has TRBV7-9 and TRBJ1-6, with 7 bases lining up with TRBD1. The CDR3 totals 16 residues. V lost 5 bases and J lost 8; bases outside the gene matches: 12. Germline values: CDR1 SEHNR, CDR2 FQNEAQ (reference sequence). CDR3 region: CASSLPDRSSDSPLHF. Written as DNA, the CDR3 is TGTGCCAGCAGCCTCCCGGACAGGTCCTCTGATTCACCCCTCCACTTT.

The chain carries TRBV4-2 and TRBJ2-7; 9 bases agree with TRBD2. The CDR3 length is 15 residues. CDR1 and CDR2 from the germline V gene are LGHNA and YNFKEQ. V shed 0 bases and J 4 bases; nucleotides not matched to a gene: 4. The CDR3 bases are TGTGCCAGCAGCCAAGATTTAGCGGGAGAGTACGAGCAGTACTTC. This gives the protein CASSQDLAGEYEQYF.

This clone was found once. The chain couples TRBV9 to TRBJ1-2; 10 positions agree with TRBD1. Germline V gene lookup returns CDR1 SGDLS and CDR2 YYNGEE. The CDR3 covers 15 residues. Germline trimming cut 1 base from V and 2 bases from J; bases unmatched to any gene: 2. CDR3 bases: TGTGCCAGCAGCGTAATGACAGGGGGCAACTATGGCTACACCTTC. As protein: CASSVMTGGNYGYTF.

With respect to this clone: Within the sample, other DNA sequences also encode this same CDR3. The chain uses TRBV9 and TRBJ2-1, with D possibly being TRBD2 (6 bases). CDR1 is SGDLS, CDR2 YYNGEE, per germline. The CDR3 loop spans 15 amino acids. V was cut by 2 bases and J by 0 bases, with 9 bases left in between. CDR3 in amino acids: CASSVSGGSYNEQFF. CDR3 sequence (DNA): TGTGCCAGCAGCGTCTCCGGGGGCTCCTACAATGAGCAGTTCTTC.

This CDR3 is CASSFRLVETQYF. The CDR3 DNA reads TGTGCCAGCAGCTTCCGGTTGGTCGAGACCCAGTACTTC. The rearrangement uses TRBV7-4 and TRBJ2-5, with no clear D. The length of the CDR3 is 13 residues. Trimming pared 3 bases from V and 5 bases from J, leaving 10 bases between. Looked up from germline, CDR1 is SGHVT and CDR2 is SQSDAQ.

The chain carries TRBV30 and TRBJ1-6; 7 nucleotides match TRBD1. The V gene end was trimmed by 4 bases and the J gene end by 5 bases; junction bases not matched to a gene: 8. The CDR3 is 15 amino acids. Germline assignment: CDR1 GTSNPN and CDR2 SVGIG (reference sequence). The CDR3 bases are TGTGCCTGGAAAGGAACACAGGGGAATAATTCACCCCTCCACTTT. It translates to CAWKGTQGNNSPLHF.

The chain carries TRBV5-4 and TRBJ2-7; TRBD2 matches at 12 bases. The germline CDR1 and CDR2 sequences are SGHNT and YYREEE (reference sequence). V was clipped by 4 bases and J by 2 bases; unmatched bases: 13. CDR3 length equals 18 residues. The CDR3, as DNA: TGTGCCAGCAGCCCTAGCGGGGGGGCGTCCGCTTCCACCTACGAGCAGTACTTC. Its translation: CASSPSGGASASTYEQYF.

V and J are TRBV2 and TRBJ1-6; D perhaps matches TRBD1 (5 bases). The CDR3 is 13 residues long. Deletions cut 8 bases from V and 8 bases from J, with 13 bases between. Germline CDR1 and CDR2: SNHLY and FYNNEI. This CDR3 reads CASQARVDSPLHF. The CDR3 DNA follows: TGTGCCAGCCAGGCCAGGGTTGATTCACCCCTCCACTTT.

This chain links TRBV5-1 with TRBJ2-2; 13 bases agree with TRBD2. This CDR3 has 19 amino acids. The J segment lost 5 bases and the V segment lost 4 bases, leaving 14 bases of the junction unmatched. Per the germline V gene, CDR1 is SGHRS and CDR2 is YFSETQ. CDR3 residues: CASSKDGTSGISRTGELFF. In nucleotides, the CDR3 is TGCGCCAGCAGCAAGGACGGGACTAGCGGGATAAGTAGGACCGGGGAGCTGTTTTTT. Full variable domain (remainder filled in from reference TRBV5-1 and TRBJ2-2): KAGVTQTPRYLIKTRGQQVTLSCSPISGHRSVSWYQQTPGQGLQFLFEYFSETQRNKGNFPGRFSGRQFSNSRSEMNVSTLELGDSALYLCASSKDGTSGISRTGELFFGEGSRLTVL.

The V call is TRBV12-5, the J call TRBJ2-7; 9 nucleotides agree with TRBD2. The CDR3 is 14 amino acids. The V segment lost 3 bases and the J segment 4 bases; nucleotides outside the gene matches: 4. Germline CDR1 LGHNT, CDR2 FRNRAP. In DNA form, the CDR3 reads TGTGCTAGTGGTTTTAAGCGGGAGGTGTACGAGCAGTACTTC. It is translated as CASGFKREVYEQYF.

This clone was recorded once. The chain recombines TRBV12-5 with TRBJ2-7; D perhaps matches TRBD2 (6 bases). CDR3 length equals 14 residues. The germline V gene encodes CDR1 LGHNT and CDR2 FRNRAP. The germline V and J ends were trimmed by 0 bases and 5 bases, with 11 bases remaining between them. This chain's CDR3 is CASGLVPSVHEQYF. CDR3 DNA sequence: TGTGCTAGTGGTTTGGTACCTAGCGTCCACGAGCAGTACTTC.

This chain uses TRBV7-9 with TRBJ1-2; D remains unclear. The V and J ends lost 4 bases and 2 bases respectively, with 17 bases between them. In germline, CDR1 is SEHNR, CDR2 FQNEAQ (reference sequence). CDR3 length equals 16 residues. Written as DNA, the CDR3 is TGTGCCAGCAGCTCGGCCGACGGGAAATTCAACTATGGCTACACCTTC. As protein: CASSSADGKFNYGYTF.

The chain has TRBV7-9 and TRBJ1-1; 8 bases line up with TRBD1. V lost 3 bases and J lost 7; bases outside the gene matches: 4. The CDR3 contains 13 residues. Looked up from germline, CDR1 is SEHNR and CDR2 is FQNEAQ (reference sequence). The CDR3 reads CASSLAGGDEAFF. DNA for the CDR3: TGTGCCAGCAGCTTGGCAGGGGGCGATGAAGCTTTCTTT.

The chain links TRBV29-1 to TRBJ1-1; no clear D. Germline values: CDR1 SQVTM, CDR2 ANQGSEA. V lost 1 base to trimming and J lost 7 bases, with 10 bases between them. This CDR3 has 12 residues. The CDR3 region is CSVEVSGIEAFF. CDR3 DNA: TGCAGCGTTGAAGTGTCCGGGATTGAAGCTTTCTTT. The full variable domain, rest sourced from reference TRBV29-1 and TRBJ1-1, is SAVISQKPSRDICQRGTSLTIQCQVDSQVTMMFWYRQQPGQSLTLIATANQGSEATYESGFVIDKFPISRPNLTFSTLTVSNMSPEDSSIYLCSVEVSGIEAFFGQGTRLTVV.

V gene TRBV27 combines with J gene TRBJ2-7; 9 bases are a match to TRBD1. The CDR3 runs 18 residues. Per the germline V gene, CDR1 is MNHEY and CDR2 is SMNVEV (reference sequence). Trimming took 8 bases from V and 1 from J; bases not matched to a gene: 18. Here the CDR3 DNA reads TGTGCCAGCGGACGGGACAGGGTTTTTGATACCCCTTCCTACGAGCAGTACTTC. It translates to CASGRDRVFDTPSYEQYF.

This chain uses TRBV6-5 with TRBJ2-1; D perhaps matches TRBD1 (8 bases). V shed 10 bases and J shed 10 bases, with 20 bases lying between them. CDR1 is MNHEY, CDR2 SVGAGI, per germline. This CDR3 is 13 amino acids long. The CDR3 here is CATTGGSGGEQFF. The CDR3 nucleotides read TGTGCCACTACAGGGGGGTCCGGGGGGGAGCAGTTCTTC.

The V and J genes are TRBV14 and TRBJ1-1; 9 nucleotides agree with TRBD1. The CDR3 is made up of 14 amino acids. The junction had 1 base not matched to a gene; V was cut back by 3 bases and J by 2 bases. CDR1 is SGHDN and CDR2 is FVKESK in the germline V gene. The CDR3 loop reads CASSQDRGNTEAFF. The CDR3 DNA reads as TGTGCCAGCAGCCAGGACAGGGGAAACACTGAAGCTTTCTTT.